This is a list of T cell receptor beta chains from one sample in a study of blood T cell repertoires in COVID-19. The protocol was immunoSEQ multiplex PCR, while the TCRdb copy is restricted to in-frame clones and leaves out a portion. Among nearly 40,000 clones listed, about 88% were seen once. Material: peripheral blood. These receptors were obtained from a man aged 50 to 59 in a cohort sampled during active COVID-19. The CDR3 runs from the conserved cysteine through the conserved F or W. A D gene is named only where the DNA matches it firmly. Where a row states a size, it is once, few, many or the class of an expanded clone; other rows omit it.

d_call: -
v_call: TRBV30
clone_size: -
j_call: TRBJ2-5
cdr3_nt: TGTGCCTGGAGTATCCCGCGAGAGACCCAGTACTTC
cdr3_aa: CAWSIPRETQYF

d_call: -
v_call: TRBV5-1
clone_size: -
j_call: TRBJ2-3
cdr3_nt: TGCGCCAGCAGCCGGCGCGGGACTGCGACCCATACGCAGTATTTT
cdr3_aa: CASSRRGTATHTQYF

d_call: -
v_call: TRBV5-1
clone_size: -
j_call: TRBJ2-2
cdr3_nt: TGCGCCAGCACCCGGCACAGAACGAACACCGGGGAGCTGTTTTTT
cdr3_aa: CASTRHRTNTGELFF

d_call: -
v_call: TRBV2
clone_size: -
j_call: TRBJ2-2
cdr3_nt: TGTGCCACAGGTATCAACACCGGGGAGCTGTTTTTT
cdr3_aa: CATGINTGELFF

d_call: TRBD2
v_call: TRBV9
clone_size: -
j_call: TRBJ2-1
cdr3_nt: TGTGCCAGCAGCGTAGGCGGCGGGGGTTACAATGAGCAGTTCTTC
cdr3_aa: CASSVGGGGYNEQFF

d_call: TRBD1
v_call: TRBV19
clone_size: -
j_call: TRBJ1-1
cdr3_nt: TGTGCCAGTAGTGGGGGACAGGGGGCGATTGAAGCTTTCTTT
cdr3_aa: CASSGGQGAIEAFF

d_call: -
v_call: TRBV4-3
clone_size: -
j_call: TRBJ1-5
cdr3_nt: TGCGCCAGCAGCCAAGATCGGAGGCATCAGCCCCAGCATTTT
cdr3_aa: CASSQDRRHQPQHF

d_call: -
v_call: TRBV6-5
clone_size: -
j_call: TRBJ1-4
cdr3_nt: TGTGCCAGCAGTCTCATAGCAACTAATGAAAAACTGTTTTTT
cdr3_aa: CASSLIATNEKLFF

d_call: TRBD1
v_call: TRBV10-3
clone_size: -
j_call: TRBJ1-2
cdr3_nt: TGTGCCATTATGGACAGGGATGGCTACACCTTC
cdr3_aa: CAIMDRDGYTF

d_call: TRBD2
v_call: TRBV5-6
clone_size: -
j_call: TRBJ2-5
cdr3_nt: TGTGCCAGCAGCTTGGTCTCTAGCGGGAGACGGACCCAGTACTTC
cdr3_aa: CASSLVSSGRRTQYF

d_call: TRBD1
v_call: TRBV29-1
clone_size: -
j_call: TRBJ2-7
cdr3_nt: TGCAGCGTTACAGGGGGCGTGAACTACGAGCAGTACTTC
cdr3_aa: CSVTGGVNYEQYF

d_call: TRBD2
v_call: TRBV6-5
clone_size: -
j_call: TRBJ2-1
cdr3_nt: TGTGCCAGCAGTCCGGGACTACCTAACAATGAGCAGTTCTTC
cdr3_aa: CASSPGLPNNEQFF

d_call: -
v_call: TRBV19
clone_size: few
j_call: TRBJ2-1
cdr3_nt: TGTGCCAGTAGTATTACAGGGTGGAATGAGCAGTTCTTC
cdr3_aa: CASSITGWNEQFF

d_call: -
v_call: TRBV7-6
clone_size: -
j_call: TRBJ2-3
cdr3_nt: TGTGCCAGCAGCTTTGGCCGGGGGGCTGGAGATACGCAGTATTTT
cdr3_aa: CASSFGRGAGDTQYF

d_call: TRBD2
v_call: TRBV14
clone_size: -
j_call: TRBJ2-5
cdr3_nt: TGTGCCAGCAGGACGGGACTAGCGGGCACCCCGGACTTC
cdr3_aa: CASRTGLAGTPDF

d_call: TRBD1
v_call: TRBV9
clone_size: -
j_call: TRBJ1-1
cdr3_nt: TGTGCCAGCAGCGCAGTCACAGGGGCCATGAACACTGAAGCTTTCTTT
cdr3_aa: CASSAVTGAMNTEAFF

d_call: TRBD1
v_call: TRBV27
clone_size: -
j_call: TRBJ2-1
cdr3_nt: TGTGCCAGCAGTTTATCGGGACAGGGGTTCTACAATGAGCAGTTCTTC
cdr3_aa: CASSLSGQGFYNEQFF

d_call: -
v_call: TRBV19
clone_size: -
j_call: TRBJ1-2
cdr3_nt: TGTGCCAGTAGTTTCCGATCTACCCAAATTGAATATGGCTACACCTTC
cdr3_aa: CASSFRSTQIEYGYTF

d_call: -
v_call: TRBV29-1
clone_size: -
j_call: TRBJ1-2
cdr3_nt: TGCAGCGTTGAAAGGGGAGGAGACTATGGCTACACCTTC
cdr3_aa: CSVERGGDYGYTF

d_call: TRBD2
v_call: TRBV29-1
clone_size: -
j_call: TRBJ2-1
cdr3_nt: TGCAGCGTTACTAGCGCCAATGAGCAGTTCTTC
cdr3_aa: CSVTSANEQFF

d_call: -
v_call: TRBV12-3/TRBV12-4
clone_size: -
j_call: TRBJ1-1
cdr3_nt: TGTGCCAGCTGTGGGGGGGACTCTGAAGCTTTCTTT
cdr3_aa: CASCGGDSEAFF

d_call: -
v_call: TRBV4-1
clone_size: -
j_call: TRBJ1-4
cdr3_nt: TGCGCCAGCAGCCGAGGAGCAGGGGTTCTGTTTTTT
cdr3_aa: CASSRGAGVLFF

d_call: TRBD2
v_call: TRBV18
clone_size: -
j_call: TRBJ2-1
cdr3_nt: TGTGCCAGCTCACCACGATCCGGGAGGAACAGGAATGAGCAGTTCTTC
cdr3_aa: CASSPRSGRNRNEQFF

d_call: -
v_call: TRBV7-8
clone_size: -
j_call: TRBJ2-3
cdr3_nt: TGTGCCGCCGGACTGTCGACCCTCACAGATACGCAGTATTTT
cdr3_aa: CAAGLSTLTDTQYF

d_call: TRBD2
v_call: TRBV2
clone_size: few
j_call: TRBJ2-5
cdr3_nt: TGTGCCAGCAGTGGCCCAGCGGGGGGGCGAGAGACCCAGTACTTC
cdr3_aa: CASSGPAGGRETQYF

d_call: TRBD1
v_call: TRBV27
clone_size: -
j_call: TRBJ1-3
cdr3_nt: TGTGCCAGCAGAGGGGGCCCGCGGGGAAACACCATATATTTT
cdr3_aa: CASRGGPRGNTIYF

d_call: -
v_call: TRBV10-1
clone_size: -
j_call: TRBJ2-2
cdr3_nt: TGCGCCAGCAGTCTCGGGGGTACACGCACCGGGGAGCTGTTTTTT
cdr3_aa: CASSLGGTRTGELFF

d_call: -
v_call: TRBV5-1
clone_size: -
j_call: TRBJ1-2
cdr3_nt: TGCGCCAGCAGCTTGTACAGGGAGTCCGTTGGGGGCTACACCTTC
cdr3_aa: CASSLYRESVGGYTF

d_call: -
v_call: TRBV24-1
clone_size: -
j_call: TRBJ2-5
cdr3_nt: TGTGCCACCAGTGGTCCCAGCCAAGAGACCCAGTACTTC
cdr3_aa: CATSGPSQETQYF

d_call: TRBD1
v_call: TRBV6-5
clone_size: few
j_call: TRBJ1-1
cdr3_nt: TGTGCCAGCAGAAAAGACAGGGGGTTCACTGAAGCTTTCTTT
cdr3_aa: CASRKDRGFTEAFF

d_call: -
v_call: TRBV2
clone_size: once
j_call: TRBJ1-4
cdr3_nt: TGTGCCAGCGTTGCGGGAGGAGATGAAAAACTGTTTTTT
cdr3_aa: CASVAGGDEKLFF